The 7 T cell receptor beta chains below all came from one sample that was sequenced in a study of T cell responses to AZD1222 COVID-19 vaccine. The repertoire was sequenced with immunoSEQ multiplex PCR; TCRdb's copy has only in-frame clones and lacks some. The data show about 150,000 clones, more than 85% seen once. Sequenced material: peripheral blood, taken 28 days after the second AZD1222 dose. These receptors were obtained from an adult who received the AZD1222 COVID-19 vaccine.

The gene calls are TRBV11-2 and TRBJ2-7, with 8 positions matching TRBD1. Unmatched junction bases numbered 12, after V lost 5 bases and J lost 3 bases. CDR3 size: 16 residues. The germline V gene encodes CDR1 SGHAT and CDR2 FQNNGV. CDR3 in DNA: TGTGCCAGCAGCCTAGCCCCGGGACAGGCTCTCTACGAGCAGTACTTC. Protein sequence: CASSLAPGQALYEQYF.

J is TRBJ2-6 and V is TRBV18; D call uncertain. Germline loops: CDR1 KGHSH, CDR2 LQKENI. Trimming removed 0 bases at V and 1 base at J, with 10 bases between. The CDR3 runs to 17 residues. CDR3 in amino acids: CASSPPPSHSGANVLTF. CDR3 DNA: TGTGCCAGCTCACCACCCCCCTCGCATTCTGGGGCCAACGTCCTGACTTTC.

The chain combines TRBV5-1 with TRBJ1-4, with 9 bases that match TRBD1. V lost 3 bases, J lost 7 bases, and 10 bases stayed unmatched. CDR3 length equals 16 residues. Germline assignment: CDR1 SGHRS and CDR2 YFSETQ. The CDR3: CASSYSGTGTGEKLFF. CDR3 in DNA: TGCGCCAGCAGCTATTCCGGGACAGGGACGGGTGAAAAACTGTTTTTT.

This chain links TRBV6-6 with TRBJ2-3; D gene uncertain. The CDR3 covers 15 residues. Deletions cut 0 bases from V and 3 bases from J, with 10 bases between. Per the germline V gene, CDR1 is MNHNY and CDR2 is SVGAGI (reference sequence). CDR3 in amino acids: CASSYSNRETDTQYF. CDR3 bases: TGTGCCAGCAGTTACTCAAATCGAGAGACAGATACGCAGTATTTT.

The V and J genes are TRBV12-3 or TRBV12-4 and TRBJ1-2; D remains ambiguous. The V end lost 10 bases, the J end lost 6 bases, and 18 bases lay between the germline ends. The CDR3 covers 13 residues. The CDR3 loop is CATTSLGQDGYTF. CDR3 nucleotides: TGTGCCACCACCAGTTTAGGGCAGGATGGCTACACCTTC.

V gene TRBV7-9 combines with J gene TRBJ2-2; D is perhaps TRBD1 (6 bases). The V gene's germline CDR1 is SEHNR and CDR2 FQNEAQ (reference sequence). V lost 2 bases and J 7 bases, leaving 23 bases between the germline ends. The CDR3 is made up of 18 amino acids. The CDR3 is CASSLKVVMQGSHGELFF. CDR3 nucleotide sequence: TGTGCCAGCAGCTTAAAAGTTGTGATGCAGGGGAGTCACGGGGAGCTGTTTTTT. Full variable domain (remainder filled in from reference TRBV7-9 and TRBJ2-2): DTGVSQNPRHKITKRGQNVTFRCDPISEHNRLYWYRQTLGQGPEFLTYFQNEAQLEKSRLLSDRFSAERPKGSFSTLEIQRTEQGDSAMYLCASSLKVVMQGSHGELFFGEGSRLTVL.

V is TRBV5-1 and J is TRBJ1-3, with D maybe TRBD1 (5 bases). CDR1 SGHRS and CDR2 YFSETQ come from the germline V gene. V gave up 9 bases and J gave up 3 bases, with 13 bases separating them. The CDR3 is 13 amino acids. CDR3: CATAPDNGNTIYF. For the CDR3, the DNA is TGCGCCACAGCTCCGGACAATGGAAACACCATATATTTT.